Many counts were recorded for the clone carrying this T cell receptor beta chain. This sample was taken from a study of T-cell reconstitution after alpha-beta-depleted transplantation in children. Germline CDR1 is SGHRS and CDR2 is YFSETQ. With 4 bases removed from V and 4 bases from J, the gap between germline ends came to 14 bases. The CDR3 is 14 residues long. This sample's TCRbeta library carried unique molecular identifier barcodes. From the PCR reads, TCRdb called clonotypes with MiXCR, one entry per CDR3 protein. The repertoire consists of some 300,000 distinct CDR3 sequences, with 9.5% to 13% occurring once and the leading ten covering 7.5%.

This specimen was PBMCs, taken before TCRalphabeta/CD19-depleted stem cell transplant. This chain joins TRBV5-1 and TRBJ1-2, with D tentatively TRBD1 (5 bases). This TCR derives from a boy under two years old with acute myeloid leukemia, due to receive a stem cell transplant. The CDR3 nucleotides are TGCGCCAGCAGCGTGGACACCGACTCCTATGGCTACACCTTC. This translates into CASSVDTDSYGYTF.